A single sample is the source of the 29 T cell receptor beta chains below, sequenced in a study of cytomegalovirus exposure and HLA in healthy donors (dated by TCRdb to 2016 to 2017). Libraries were built with the immunoSEQ multiplex PCR assay. The multiplex PCR relied on a mix of 60 forward primers for TCR Vbeta segments and 13 reverse primers for TCR Jbeta segments. The clones in this table, taken by TCRdb from immuneACCESS, are in-frame only. Not every clone is retained; where verified, under half of the shortfall comes from an unresolved V gene, and the cause of the rest is unknown. This sample is represented by about 150,000 clones; 65% to 80% of them were singletons. About 3.1% of the sample belongs to the ten largest clones. Sequencing was performed on PBMCs. Source of these receptors: a woman between 50 and 59 years old in good health and CMV-seropositive.

The chain combines TRBV5-6 with TRBJ1-2, with a possible D match to TRBD1 (6 bases). Germline V CDR1 and CDR2: SGHDT, YYEEEE. The CDR3 covers 13 residues. The V and J ends lost 3 bases and 1 base respectively, with 7 bases between them. This chain's CDR3 is CASSSGHNYGYTF. Here the CDR3 DNA reads TGTGCCAGCAGCTCGGGACATAACTATGGCTACACCTTC.

The chain has TRBV28 and TRBJ2-1, with a possible D match to TRBD2 (6 bases). CDR1 is MDHEN and CDR2 is SYDVKM in the germline V gene. The CDR3 runs to 12 residues. Trimming removed 4 bases at V and 9 bases at J, with 10 bases between. CDR3 sequence reads: CASSSGRSEQFF. The DNA for the CDR3 is TGTGCCAGCAGTTCAGGGAGGAGTGAGCAGTTCTTC.

The rearrangement uses TRBV4-3 and TRBJ1-5; maybe TRBD1 (6 bases). The germline V gene encodes CDR1 LGHNA and CDR2 YSLEER. Between the trimmed V and J ends, which lost 0 bases and 5 bases, there was a span of 14 bases. This CDR3 is built from 16 residues. CDR3 region: CASSQEGGQGYQPQHF. The CDR3, as DNA: TGCGCCAGCAGCCAAGAGGGAGGGCAGGGGTATCAGCCCCAGCATTTT.

The genes are TRBV27 and TRBJ2-7, with D possibly TRBD1 on 6 matching bases. The V gene lost 6 bases and the J gene lost 6 bases, with 15 bases spanning the gap. The CDR3 is 13 residues long. Looked up from germline, CDR1 is MNHEY and CDR2 is SMNVEV (reference sequence). The CDR3 bases are TGTGCCAGCAGCCAGACAGGCGCCCGCGAGCAGTACTTC. Translated: CASSQTGAREQYF.

This clone was found once. V and J are TRBV7-9 and TRBJ1-1; 10 bases align to TRBD1. Germline assignment: CDR1 SEHNR and CDR2 FQNEAQ (reference sequence). This CDR3 contains 15 residues. The trim removed 5 bases at V and 3 bases at J, leaving 6 bases unmatched. The CDR3 nucleotides read TGTGCCAGCAGCCCAGGACAGGGGGTGGACACTGAAGCTTTCTTT. Amino acids: CASSPGQGVDTEAFF.

The rearrangement uses TRBV30 and TRBJ1-1, with 9 bases lining up with TRBD1. The CDR3 is 11 amino acids. Germline CDR1 is GTSNPN and CDR2 is SVGIG (reference sequence). CDR3 sequence: CATGGYTEAFF. CDR3 DNA sequence: TGTGCGACAGGGGGGTACACTGAAGCTTTCTTT. The variable domain in full, completed from reference TRBV30 and TRBJ1-1, reads SQTIHQWPATLVQPVGSPLSLECTVEGTSNPNLYWYRQAAGRGLQLLFYSVGIGQISSEVPQNLSASRPQDRQFILSSKKLLLSDSGFYLCATGGYTEAFFGQGTRLTVV.

The rearrangement uses TRBV7-9 and TRBJ2-7, with D tentatively TRBD1 (7 bases). Trimming left V 5 bases short and J 6 bases short, with 17 bases between. Germline V gene sequence: CDR1 SEHNR, CDR2 FQNEAQ (reference sequence). The CDR3 runs to 14 residues. In DNA form, the CDR3 reads TGTGCCAGCAGCCTCCCGGCCCAGGGGGGCGAGCAGTACTTC. This sequence encodes CASSLPAQGGEQYF.

This chain uses TRBV9 with TRBJ2-1, with D tentatively TRBD2 (6 bases). The germline V and J ends were trimmed by 4 bases and 4 bases, with 12 bases remaining between them. The germline V gene encodes CDR1 SGDLS and CDR2 YYNGEE. This CDR3 region has 14 residues. CDR3: CASSPAAGYNEQFF. The CDR3 region has the DNA TGTGCCAGCAGCCCCGCCGCGGGATACAATGAGCAGTTCTTC.

This clone has only a few counts. The V and J genes are TRBV7-2 and TRBJ2-7, with TRBD1 identical over 7 bases. CDR1 and CDR2 (germline): SGHTA, FQGNSA. This CDR3 contains 16 residues. J lost 2 bases, V lost 2 bases, and 9 bases had no gene match. As DNA, the CDR3 is TGTGCCAGCAGCTTAAGGTCGACAGGGAGTACCTACGAGCAGTACTTC. It encodes CASSLRSTGSTYEQYF.

Turning to this clone: The sample holds other DNA sequences that translate to the same CDR3. J is TRBJ2-3 and V is TRBV7-2; 14 nucleotides match TRBD2. V gave up 5 bases and J gave up 4 bases; unmatched junction bases: 5. Looked up from germline, CDR1 is SGHTA and CDR2 is FQGNSA. CDR3 length equals 16 residues. This CDR3 is CASSERLAGGSDTQYF. CDR3 DNA sequence: TGTGCCAGCAGCGAGAGACTAGCGGGAGGGTCAGATACGCAGTATTTT.

This clone was seen only once. The V call is TRBV11-3, the J call TRBJ2-7, with D perhaps TRBD2 (6 bases). CDR3 length equals 15 residues. CDR1 and CDR2 (germline): SGHNT, YENEEA. V lost 3 bases, J lost 6 bases, and 18 bases lay in between. CDR3 residues: CASSLGTARGIEQYF. The CDR3 DNA follows: TGTGCCAGCAGCTTGGGTACAGCCCGGGGGATCGAGCAGTACTTC. The full variable domain, rest sourced from reference TRBV11-3 and TRBJ2-7, is EAGVVQSPRYKIIEKKQPVAFWCNPISGHNTLYWYLQNLGQGPELLIRYENEEAVDDSQLPKDRFSAERLKGVDSTLKIQPAELGDSAVYLCASSLGTARGIEQYFGPGTRLTVT.

This chain connects TRBV19 to TRBJ1-1; possible D gene TRBD1, 5 bases. Trimming shortened V by 4 bases and J by 1 base, and 7 bases separated the two germline ends. This CDR3 spans 13 amino acids. Germline V lookup: CDR1 LNHDA, CDR2 SQIVND (reference sequence). The CDR3 region has the DNA TGTGCCAGTAGTAGCCAGGGGAACACTGAAGCTTTCTTT. Protein product: CASSSQGNTEAFF.

The chain couples TRBV11-2 to TRBJ2-5; 7 bases match TRBD1. Trimming took 1 base from V and 2 from J; bases not matched to a gene: 4. The CDR3 sequence is 15 residues long. CDR1 is SGHAT, CDR2 FQNNGV, per germline. The CDR3 nucleotides are TGTGCCAGCAGCTTAGCCGGGACAGAGCAAGAGACCCAGTACTTC. Its translation: CASSLAGTEQETQYF.

This clone appeared a single time. The V call is TRBV9, the J call TRBJ1-1; 11 bases line up with TRBD1. The CDR3 loop spans 17 amino acids. After removal of 0 bases from V and 9 bases from J, the junction contained 13 bases not matched to a gene. Germline loops: CDR1 SGDLS, CDR2 YYNGEE. CDR3 DNA sequence: TGTGCCAGCAGCGTAGTGGGGACAGGGGGTGCGGGCGAGAAAGCTTTCTTT. Protein product: CASSVVGTGGAGEKAFF.

The V call is TRBV7-3, the J call TRBJ2-2; tentative D call: TRBD2 (6 bases). The CDR3 is 17 amino acids. CDR1 SGHTA and CDR2 FQGTGA come from the germline V gene. V was shortened by 0 bases and J by 5 bases, with 16 bases between the two germline ends. The CDR3 here is CASSLTFSGSGTGELFF. The CDR3 DNA is TGTGCCAGCAGCTTAACGTTCAGCGGGTCCGGGACCGGGGAGCTGTTTTTT.

The rearrangement uses TRBV11-2 and TRBJ2-7; D gene uncertain. The CDR3 loop spans 14 amino acids. The V gene lost 5 bases and the J gene lost 1 base, with 12 bases spanning the gap. Germline V gene sequence: CDR1 SGHAT, CDR2 FQNNGV. CDR3 residues: CASSLRRTSYEQYF. In DNA form, the CDR3 reads TGTGCCAGCAGCCTCCGGAGAACTTCCTACGAGCAGTACTTC.

Concerning this clone itself: The DNA is left out, because the CDR3 cannot be placed on it with certainty; the CDR3 is given as TCRdb lists it. The chain combines TRBV2 with TRBJ1-1. Germline V gives CDR1 SNHLY, CDR2 FYNNEI. The CDR3 is made up of 14 amino acids, end residues included. The CDR3: CASSSSWGDTEAFF.

The V call is TRBV2, the J call TRBJ2-2, with TRBD1 matching 8 bases. With 2 bases clipped from V and 4 bases from J, the junction kept 3 bases outside the gene matches. CDR1 is SNHLY and CDR2 is FYNNEI in the germline V gene. CDR3 size: 15 residues. CDR3 loop: CASSEWTGLTGELFF. CDR3 coding DNA: TGTGCCAGCAGTGAATGGACAGGGCTCACCGGGGAGCTGTTTTTT. Complete variable domain (other parts from reference TRBV2 and TRBJ2-2): EPEVTQTPSHQVTQMGQEVILRCVPISNHLYFYWYRQILGQKVEFLVSFYNNEISEKSEIFDDQFSVERPDGSNFTLKIRSTKLEDSAMYFCASSEWTGLTGELFFGEGSRLTVL.

The rearrangement links TRBV5-1 to TRBJ1-3, with 8 bases that match TRBD1. Per germline, CDR1 SGHRS and CDR2 YFSETQ. The ends lost 1 base at V and 2 bases at J; junction bases unmatched: 5. The CDR3 runs 16 residues. CDR3 DNA sequence: TGCGCCAGCAGCTTGTCAATGGACAGGGCTGGAAACACCATATATTTT. Its translation: CASSLSMDRAGNTIYF.

Only one count was recorded for this clone. V and J are TRBV9 and TRBJ1-4, with D unresolved. V was pared by 3 bases and J by 2 bases, with 11 bases between. Germline assignment: CDR1 SGDLS and CDR2 YYNGEE. This CDR3 contains 15 residues. Here the CDR3 reads CASSAHGVTNEKLFF. As DNA, the CDR3 is TGTGCCAGCAGCGCTCACGGTGTCACTAATGAAAAACTGTTTTTT. Together with reference TRBV9 and TRBJ1-4, the CDR3 gives the full variable domain: DSGVTQTPKHLITATGQRVTLRCSPRSGDLSVYWYQQSLDQGLQFLIQYYNGEERAKGNILERFSAQQFPDLHSELNLSSLELGDSALYFCASSAHGVTNEKLFFGSGTQLSVL.

The V gene is TRBV19, the J gene TRBJ1-3; tentatively, D is TRBD1 (6 bases). Trimming took 5 bases from V and 3 from J, leaving 11 bases between them. Germline CDR1 and CDR2: LNHDA and SQIVND (reference sequence). This CDR3 has 14 amino acids. CDR3 in DNA: TGTGCCAGTAGTCCCCGGACAGATGGAAACACCATATATTTT. Translating gives CASSPRTDGNTIYF.

The V call is TRBV6-1, the J call TRBJ1-5; 8 bases map to TRBD1. This CDR3 contains 14 residues. The J segment lost 5 bases and the V segment lost 1 base, leaving 1 base of the junction unmatched. Germline loops: CDR1 MNHNS, CDR2 SASEGT. The CDR3 nucleotides read TGTGCCAGCAGTGAAGGGACAGGGTATCAGCCCCAGCATTTT. This encodes CASSEGTGYQPQHF.

V gene TRBV5-8 combines with J gene TRBJ1-1; D is undetermined. The germline V gene encodes CDR1 SGHTS and CDR2 YDEGEE. V was trimmed by 0 bases and J by 0 bases, leaving 12 bases between them. The CDR3 runs to 16 residues. Here the CDR3 reads CASSLAGASMNTEAFF. DNA of the CDR3: TGTGCCAGCAGCTTGGCAGGTGCGTCTATGAACACTGAAGCTTTCTTT.

The rearrangement uses TRBV28 and TRBJ1-1, with TRBD1 identical over 7 bases. The CDR3 spans 16 residues. The germline V gene encodes CDR1 MDHEN and CDR2 SYDVKM. J lost 0 bases, V lost 6 bases, and 10 bases had no gene match. CDR3 DNA sequence: TGTGCCAGCAGCCATACCCCGGGACAGATGAACACTGAAGCTTTCTTT. Translating it yields CASSHTPGQMNTEAFF.

The rearrangement joins TRBV7-2 to TRBJ1-2, with 7 bases lining up with TRBD1. Trimming at V came to 3 bases and at J to 4 bases, leaving 8 bases not matched to a gene. Germline V lookup: CDR1 SGHTA, CDR2 FQGNSA. This CDR3 comprises 15 residues. CDR3 loop: CASSFGTQGVYGYTF. In DNA, the CDR3 is TGTGCCAGCAGCTTCGGGACTCAGGGGGTCTATGGCTACACCTTC.

The chain links TRBV19 to TRBJ1-1; 8 nucleotides line up with TRBD1. Unmatched junction bases numbered 13, after V lost 4 bases and J lost 3 bases. This CDR3 comprises 17 residues. Germline CDR1 and CDR2: LNHDA and SQIVND (reference sequence). Written as DNA, the CDR3 is TGTGCCAGTAGTAGAAGACAGGGGAGGTTTGTTTACACTGAAGCTTTCTTT. It encodes CASSRRQGRFVYTEAFF.

The chain links TRBV12-5 to TRBJ2-7; TRBD1 matches 8 bases. V lost 5 bases and J lost 4; bases outside the gene matches: 16. The CDR3 contains 17 residues. CDR1 is LGHNT, CDR2 FRNRAP, per germline. This CDR3 reads CASGPPRGLGQGYEQYF. CDR3 DNA: TGTGCTAGTGGTCCCCCCCGGGGCCTCGGACAGGGATACGAGCAGTACTTC.

This clone turned up a few times. The chain joins TRBV11-2 to TRBJ1-1; D unclear. The CDR3 spans 14 residues. V lost 2 bases and J 1 base, leaving 8 bases between the germline ends. The germline CDR1 and CDR2 sequences are SGHAT and FQNNGV. In DNA, the CDR3 is TGTGCCAGCAGCTTAAGCCGGGAGAACACTGAAGCTTTCTTT. Translated, it gives CASSLSRENTEAFF.

In its sample, this clone was seen a few times. The V gene is TRBV5-6, the J gene TRBJ2-7; weak D call: TRBD2 (5 bases). Germline CDR1 SGHDT, CDR2 YYEEEE. The CDR3 has 14 residues. Trimming took 3 bases from V and 4 from J, leaving 14 bases between them. The CDR3 region has the DNA TGTGCCAGCAGCTCTGGACTTATTCTTTACGAGCAGTACTTC. Its translation: CASSSGLILYEQYF.